In this sample, the clone carrying this T cell receptor (beta chain) turned up once. Its antigen remains unknown. This entry is derived from a study of cytomegalovirus exposure and HLA in healthy donors. General study points: CMV antigen specificity of three CMV-associated chains was confirmed in vitro. In the roughly 110 validation repertoires, just under 95% of cluster scores exceeded 0, per a later analysis.

V dropped 6 bases and J dropped 4; count of bases not matched to a gene: 11. The CDR3 has 17 amino acids. Germline CDR1 and CDR2: MDHEN and SYDVKM. Sequencing used immunoSEQ multiplex PCR; TCRdb keeps in-frame clones, though not all of them. The top ten clones hold 2.5% to 4% of a sample with some 83,000 clones, approximately 94% of them seen once. The source is a woman aged 18-29 years in good health and CMV-seropositive. Material: PBMCs. The chain combines TRBV28 with TRBJ2-7; 14 bases match TRBD2. CDR3 nucleotide sequence: TGTGCCAGCAGCTTAAGGGGACTAGCGGGAGTCTCATACGAGCAGTACTTC. Translated, it gives CASSLRGLAGVSYEQYF.